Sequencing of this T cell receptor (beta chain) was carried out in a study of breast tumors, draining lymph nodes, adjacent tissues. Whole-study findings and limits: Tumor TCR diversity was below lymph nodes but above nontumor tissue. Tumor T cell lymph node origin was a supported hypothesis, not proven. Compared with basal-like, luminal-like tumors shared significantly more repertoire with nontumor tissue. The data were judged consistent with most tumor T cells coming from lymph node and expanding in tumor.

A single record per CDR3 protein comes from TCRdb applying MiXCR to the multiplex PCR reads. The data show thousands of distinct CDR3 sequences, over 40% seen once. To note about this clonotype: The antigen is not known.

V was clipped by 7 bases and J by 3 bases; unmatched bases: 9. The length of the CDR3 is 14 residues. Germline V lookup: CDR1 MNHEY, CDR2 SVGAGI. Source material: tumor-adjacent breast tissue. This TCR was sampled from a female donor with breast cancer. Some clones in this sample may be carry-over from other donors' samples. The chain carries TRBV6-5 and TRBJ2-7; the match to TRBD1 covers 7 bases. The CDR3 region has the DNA TGTGCCAGCAACCAACAGGGGTCTATCTACGAGCAGTACTTC. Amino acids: CASNQQGSIYEQYF.